This entry concerns a single T cell receptor (beta chain). The sample comes from a study of blood T cell repertoires in COVID-19. Overall study: Samples taken during acute and convalescent COVID-19 were collected in the United States, Italy and Spain. T cells, B-cell-depleted T cells, or PBMCs provided the cDNA or gDNA that served as material.

Only in-frame clones appear in the TCRdb table, and some are missing; sequencing was by immunoSEQ multiplex PCR. The table includes under 200,000 clones, 82% detected once. Per germline, CDR1 SGHKS and CDR2 YYEKEE (reference sequence). Deletions cut 7 bases from V and 5 bases from J, with 13 bases between. The CDR3 contains 13 residues. Participants had their cohort set by participant-reported clinical history. The chain combines TRBV5-5 with TRBJ1-5; D remains unclear. The specimen was PBMCs or T cells enriched from blood (not recorded which). This clonotype originated in a woman aged 60 to 75 with acute COVID-19. CDR3 protein: CASGQQVDQPQHF. CDR3 nucleotides: TGTGCCAGCGGGCAGCAGGTGGATCAGCCCCAGCATTTT.